This T cell receptor (beta chain) was captured by sequencing in a study of identical twins. This clonotype was seen at least ten times. Germline CDR1 reads SGHVS; CDR2 reads FQNEAQ. The CDR3 is 15 amino acids. V lost 7 bases and J lost 8, with 24 bases in between. TCRdb independently ran MiXCR on the 5' RACE reads; one entry per CDR3 protein. The table shows hundreds of thousands of distinct CDR3 sequences, with approximately 13% occurring only once. The data also belong to a second study, concerning yellow fever vaccine responses in identical twins.

This TCR came from a woman aged 18-29 years in good health. The specimen was PBMCs. V usage is TRBV7-8 and J usage is TRBJ2-7; maybe TRBD1 (6 bases). The chain's CDR3 is CASTFSTGNPWKQYF. Here the CDR3 DNA reads TGTGCCAGCACCTTCTCTACAGGGAACCCCTGGAAGCAGTACTTC.